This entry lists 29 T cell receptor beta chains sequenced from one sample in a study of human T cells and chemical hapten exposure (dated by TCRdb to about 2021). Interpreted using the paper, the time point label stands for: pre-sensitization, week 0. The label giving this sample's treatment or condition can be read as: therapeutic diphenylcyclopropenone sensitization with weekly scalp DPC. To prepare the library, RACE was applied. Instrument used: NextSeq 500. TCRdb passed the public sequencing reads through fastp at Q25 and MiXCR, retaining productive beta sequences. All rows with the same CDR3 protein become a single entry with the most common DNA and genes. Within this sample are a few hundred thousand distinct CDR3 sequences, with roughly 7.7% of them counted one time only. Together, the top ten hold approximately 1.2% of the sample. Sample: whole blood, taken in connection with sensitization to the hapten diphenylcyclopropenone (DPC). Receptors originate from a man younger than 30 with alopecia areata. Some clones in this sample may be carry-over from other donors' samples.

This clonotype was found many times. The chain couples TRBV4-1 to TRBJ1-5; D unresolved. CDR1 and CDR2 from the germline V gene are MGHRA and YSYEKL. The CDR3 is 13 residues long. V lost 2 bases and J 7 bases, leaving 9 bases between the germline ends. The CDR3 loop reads CASSQRALQPQHF. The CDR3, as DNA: TGCGCCAGCAGCCAACGGGCCCTCCAGCCCCAGCATTTT.

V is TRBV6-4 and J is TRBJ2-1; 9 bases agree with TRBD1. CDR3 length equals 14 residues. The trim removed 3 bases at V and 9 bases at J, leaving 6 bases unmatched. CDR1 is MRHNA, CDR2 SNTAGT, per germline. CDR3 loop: CASSDEGQGTEQFF. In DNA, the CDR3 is TGTGCCAGCAGTGATGAGGGACAGGGTACTGAGCAGTTCTTC.

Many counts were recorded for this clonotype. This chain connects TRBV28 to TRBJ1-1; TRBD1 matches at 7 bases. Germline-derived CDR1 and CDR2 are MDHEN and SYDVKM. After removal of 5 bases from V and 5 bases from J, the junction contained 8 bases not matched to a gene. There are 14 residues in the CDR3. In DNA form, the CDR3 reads TGTGCCAGCAGTCCTCGGGGACAGACGACTGAAGCTTTCTTT. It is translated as CASSPRGQTTEAFF.

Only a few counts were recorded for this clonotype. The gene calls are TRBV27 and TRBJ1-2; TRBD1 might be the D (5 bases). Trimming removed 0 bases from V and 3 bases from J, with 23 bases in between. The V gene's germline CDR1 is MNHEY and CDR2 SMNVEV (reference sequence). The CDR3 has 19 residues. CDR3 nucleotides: TGTGCCAGCAGTTTATCGGGGGGTTGGTGGGAATCCGACCACTATGGCTACACCTTC. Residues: CASSLSGGWWESDHYGYTF.

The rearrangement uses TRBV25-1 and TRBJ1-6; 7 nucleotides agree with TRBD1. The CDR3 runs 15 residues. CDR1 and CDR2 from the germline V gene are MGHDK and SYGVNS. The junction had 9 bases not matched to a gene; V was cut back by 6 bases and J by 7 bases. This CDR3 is CASRDRAAGNSPLHF. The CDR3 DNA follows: TGTGCCAGCAGAGACAGGGCGGCTGGGAATTCACCCCTCCACTTT. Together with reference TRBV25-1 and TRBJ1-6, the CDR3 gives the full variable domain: EADIYQTPRYLVIGTGKKITLECSQTMGHDKMYWYQQDPGMELHLIHYSYGVNSTEKGDLSSESTVSRIRTEHFPLTLESARPSHTSQYLCASRDRAAGNSPLHFGNGTRLTVT.

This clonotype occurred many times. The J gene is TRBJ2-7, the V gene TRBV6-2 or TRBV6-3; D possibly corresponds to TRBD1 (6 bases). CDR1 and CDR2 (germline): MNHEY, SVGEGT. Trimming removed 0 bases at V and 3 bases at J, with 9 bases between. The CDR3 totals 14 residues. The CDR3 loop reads CASSYSGADYEQYF. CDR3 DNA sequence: TGTGCCAGCAGTTACTCGGGGGCGGACTACGAGCAGTACTTC.

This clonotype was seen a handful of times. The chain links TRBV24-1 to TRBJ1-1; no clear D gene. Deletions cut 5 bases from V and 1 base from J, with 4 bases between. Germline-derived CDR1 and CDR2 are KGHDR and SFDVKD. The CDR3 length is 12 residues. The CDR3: CATSAKNTEAFF. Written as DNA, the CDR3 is TGTGCCACCAGTGCGAAGAACACTGAAGCTTTCTTT.

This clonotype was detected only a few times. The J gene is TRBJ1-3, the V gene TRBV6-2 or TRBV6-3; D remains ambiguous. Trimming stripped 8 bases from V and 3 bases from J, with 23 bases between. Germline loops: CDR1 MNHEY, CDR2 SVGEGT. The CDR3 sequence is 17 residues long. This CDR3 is CASWSSILKNDGNTIYF. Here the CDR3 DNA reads TGTGCCAGCTGGAGTTCGATCCTGAAGAATGATGGAAACACCATATATTTT.

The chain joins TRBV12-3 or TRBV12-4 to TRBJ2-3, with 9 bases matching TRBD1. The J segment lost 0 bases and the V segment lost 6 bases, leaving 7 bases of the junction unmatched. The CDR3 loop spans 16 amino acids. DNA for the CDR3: TGTGCCAGCAGCGGGGGACAGGGTACTAGCACAGATACGCAGTATTTT. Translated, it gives CASSGGQGTSTDTQYF.

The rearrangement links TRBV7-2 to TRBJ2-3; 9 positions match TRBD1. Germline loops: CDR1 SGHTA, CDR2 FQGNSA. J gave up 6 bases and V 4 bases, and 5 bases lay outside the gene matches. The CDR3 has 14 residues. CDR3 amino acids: CASSSNRGLDTQYF. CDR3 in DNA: TGTGCCAGCAGCTCAAACAGGGGGCTGGATACGCAGTATTTT.

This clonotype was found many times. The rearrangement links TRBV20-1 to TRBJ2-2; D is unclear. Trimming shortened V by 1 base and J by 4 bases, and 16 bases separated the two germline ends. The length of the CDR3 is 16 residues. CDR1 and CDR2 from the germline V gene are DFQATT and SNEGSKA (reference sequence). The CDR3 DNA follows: TGCAGTGCTAGAGGAGAGACCGCTGCTGGCACCGGGGAGCTGTTTTTT. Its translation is CSARGETAAGTGELFF.

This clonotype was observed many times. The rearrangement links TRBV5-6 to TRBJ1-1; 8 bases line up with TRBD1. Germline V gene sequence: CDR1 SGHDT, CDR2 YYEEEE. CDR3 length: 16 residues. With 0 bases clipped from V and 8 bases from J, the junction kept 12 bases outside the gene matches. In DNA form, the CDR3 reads TGTGCCAGCAGCTTGGGAGGACAGGGTCCGGGCGCCGAAGCTTTCTTT. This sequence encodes CASSLGGQGPGAEAFF.

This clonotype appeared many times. CDR3 coding DNA: TGTGCCAGCAGCTTCGGGATGCTCCCGTACTTC. Its translation: CASSFGMLPYF. This rearrangement joins TRBV7-8 to TRBJ2-5; D might be TRBD2 (5 bases). V lost 3 bases and J lost 13, with 12 bases in between. CDR3 size: 11 residues. Germline-derived CDR1 and CDR2 are SGHVS and FQNEAQ. Drawing the rest from reference TRBV7-8 and TRBJ2-5, the complete variable domain is GAGVSQSPRYKVAKRGQDVALRCDPISGHVSLFWYQQALGQGPEFLTYFQNEAQLDKSGLPSDRFFAERPEGSVSTLKIQRTQQEDSAVYLCASSFGMLPYFGPGTRLLVL.

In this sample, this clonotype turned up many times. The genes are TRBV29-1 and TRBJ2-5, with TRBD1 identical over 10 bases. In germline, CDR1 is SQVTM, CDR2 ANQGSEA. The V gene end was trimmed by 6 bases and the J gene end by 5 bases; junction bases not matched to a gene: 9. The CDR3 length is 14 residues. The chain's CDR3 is CSVSTGGGMETQYF. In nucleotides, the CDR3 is TGCAGCGTCTCGACAGGGGGCGGGATGGAGACCCAGTACTTC.

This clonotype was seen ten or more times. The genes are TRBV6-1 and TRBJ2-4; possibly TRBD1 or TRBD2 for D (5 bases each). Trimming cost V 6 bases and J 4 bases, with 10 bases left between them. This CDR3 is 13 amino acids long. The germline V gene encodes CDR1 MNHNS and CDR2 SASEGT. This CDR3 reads CASSGTVKNIQYF. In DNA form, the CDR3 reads TGTGCCAGCAGCGGGACGGTAAAAAACATTCAGTACTTC.

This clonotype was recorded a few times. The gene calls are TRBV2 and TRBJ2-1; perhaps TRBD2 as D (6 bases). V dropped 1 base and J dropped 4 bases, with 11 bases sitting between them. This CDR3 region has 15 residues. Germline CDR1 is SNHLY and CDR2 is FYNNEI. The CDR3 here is CASSEGLGAYNEQFF. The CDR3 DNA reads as TGTGCCAGCAGTGAAGGACTAGGGGCGTACAATGAGCAGTTCTTC.

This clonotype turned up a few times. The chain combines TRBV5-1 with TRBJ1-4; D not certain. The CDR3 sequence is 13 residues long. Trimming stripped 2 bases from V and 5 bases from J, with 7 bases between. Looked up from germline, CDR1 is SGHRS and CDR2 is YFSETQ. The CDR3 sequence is CASSFAGNEKLFF. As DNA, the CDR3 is TGCGCCAGCAGCTTTGCCGGGAATGAAAAACTGTTTTTT.

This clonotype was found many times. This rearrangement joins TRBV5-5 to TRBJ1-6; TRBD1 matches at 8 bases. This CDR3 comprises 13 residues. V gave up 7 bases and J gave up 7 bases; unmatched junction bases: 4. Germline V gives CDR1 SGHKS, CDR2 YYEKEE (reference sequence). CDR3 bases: TGTGCCAGCCGGACAGGGAGGAATTCACCCCTCCACTTT. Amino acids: CASRTGRNSPLHF.

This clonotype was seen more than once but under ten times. In nucleotides, the CDR3 is TGCGCCAGCAGCCAAGAGGGGGGCCTCACTAACTATGGCTACACCTTC. The encoded protein is CASSQEGGLTNYGYTF. V gene TRBV4-3 combines with J gene TRBJ1-2, with TRBD1 as a possible D gene (6 bases). Trimming left V 0 bases short and J 0 bases short, with 11 bases between. Germline assignment: CDR1 LGHNA and CDR2 YSLEER. This CDR3 has 16 residues.

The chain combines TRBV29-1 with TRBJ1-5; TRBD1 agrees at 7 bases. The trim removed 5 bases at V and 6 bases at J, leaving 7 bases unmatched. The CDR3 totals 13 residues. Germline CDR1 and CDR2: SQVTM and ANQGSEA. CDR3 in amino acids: CSVLTGAGQPQHF. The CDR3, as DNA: TGCAGCGTTCTTACAGGGGCGGGTCAGCCCCAGCATTTT.

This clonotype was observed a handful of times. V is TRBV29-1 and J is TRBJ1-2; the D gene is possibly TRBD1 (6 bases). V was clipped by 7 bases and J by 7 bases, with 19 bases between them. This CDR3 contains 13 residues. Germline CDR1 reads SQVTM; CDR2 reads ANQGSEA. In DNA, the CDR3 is TGCAGCGGCACCCAATGGGGGGGCGCTGGCTACACCTTC. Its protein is CSGTQWGGAGYTF.

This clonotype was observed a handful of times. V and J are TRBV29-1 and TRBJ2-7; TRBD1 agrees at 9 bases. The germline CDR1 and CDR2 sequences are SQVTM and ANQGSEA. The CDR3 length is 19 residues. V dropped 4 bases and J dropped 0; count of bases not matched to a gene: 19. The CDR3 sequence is CSVAYLGQGGTSSSYEQYF. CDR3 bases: TGCAGCGTTGCCTATCTGGGACAGGGAGGGACCTCTTCCTCCTACGAGCAGTACTTC.

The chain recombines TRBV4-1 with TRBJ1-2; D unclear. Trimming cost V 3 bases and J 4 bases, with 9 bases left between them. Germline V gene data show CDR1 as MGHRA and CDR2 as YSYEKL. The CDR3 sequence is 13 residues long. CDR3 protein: CASSHDGSYGYTF. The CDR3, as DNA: TGCGCCAGCAGCCATGACGGCTCCTATGGCTACACCTTC.

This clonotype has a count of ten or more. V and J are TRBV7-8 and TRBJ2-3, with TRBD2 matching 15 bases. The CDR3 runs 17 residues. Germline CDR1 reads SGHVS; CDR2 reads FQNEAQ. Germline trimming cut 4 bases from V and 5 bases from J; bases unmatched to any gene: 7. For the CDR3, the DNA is TGTGCCAGCAGCTCAGGACTAGCGGGGGGGCAGGGAGATACGCAGTATTTT. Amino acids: CASSSGLAGGQGDTQYF.

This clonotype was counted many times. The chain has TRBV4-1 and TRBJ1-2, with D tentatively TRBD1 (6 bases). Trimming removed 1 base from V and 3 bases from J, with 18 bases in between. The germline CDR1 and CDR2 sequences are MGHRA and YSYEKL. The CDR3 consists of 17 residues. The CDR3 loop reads CASSQVWGGASYYGYTF. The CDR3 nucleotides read TGCGCCAGCAGCCAAGTTTGGGGGGGCGCATCTTACTATGGCTACACCTTC.

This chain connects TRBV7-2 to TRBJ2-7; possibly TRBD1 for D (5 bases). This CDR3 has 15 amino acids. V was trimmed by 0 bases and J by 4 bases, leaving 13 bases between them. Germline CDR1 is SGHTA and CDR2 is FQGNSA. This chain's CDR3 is CASSLAGRAGYEQYF. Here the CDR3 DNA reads TGTGCCAGCAGCTTAGCCGGCCGCGCAGGGTACGAGCAGTACTTC.

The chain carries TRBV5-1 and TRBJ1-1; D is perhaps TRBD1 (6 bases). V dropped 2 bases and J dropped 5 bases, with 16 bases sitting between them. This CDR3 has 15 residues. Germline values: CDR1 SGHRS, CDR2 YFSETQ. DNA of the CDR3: TGCGCCAGCAGCTTCTATAAACAGGGATCGACTGAAGCTTTCTTT. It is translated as CASSFYKQGSTEAFF.

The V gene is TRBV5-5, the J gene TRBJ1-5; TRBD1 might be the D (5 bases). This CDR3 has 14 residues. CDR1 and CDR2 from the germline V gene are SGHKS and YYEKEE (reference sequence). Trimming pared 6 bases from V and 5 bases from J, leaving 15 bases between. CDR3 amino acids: CASTRGVQDQPQHF. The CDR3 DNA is TGTGCCAGCACTCGAGGGGTTCAGGATCAGCCCCAGCATTTT.

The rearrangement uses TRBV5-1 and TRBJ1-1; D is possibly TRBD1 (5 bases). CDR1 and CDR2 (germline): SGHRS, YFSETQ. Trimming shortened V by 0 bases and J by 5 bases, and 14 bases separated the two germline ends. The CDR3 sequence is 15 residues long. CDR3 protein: CASSLVEGDGTEAFF. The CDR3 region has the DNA TGCGCCAGCAGCTTGGTGGAAGGGGACGGGACTGAAGCTTTCTTT.